These T cell receptor beta chains were read from a single sample in a study of PD-1 blockade in classical Hodgkin lymphoma. Some clones are missing from TCRdb's copy, which holds only in-frame ones; the method was immunoSEQ multiplex PCR. The table lists some 100,000 clones, 80% to 95% of them singletons. The specimen was peripheral blood mononuclear cells (PBMCs), collected at baseline. These receptors originate from a human donor with classical Hodgkin lymphoma. The CDR3 runs from the conserved cysteine through the conserved F or W. D genes are given only for firm matches. The size field is filled for only some rows; it gives once, few, many or a size class.

CDR3: CASSLSLASLGTDTQYF
DNA: TGTGCCAGCAGTTTGTCGCTAGCGTCGTTAGGCACAGATACGCAGTATTTT
J: TRBJ2-3
V: TRBV28
D: NA
size: once

CDR3: CASRDTRPSNIQYF
DNA: TGTGCCAGCAGAGACACGAGACCCTCTAACATTCAGTACTTC
J: TRBJ2-4
V: TRBV6-1
D: NA
size: NA

CDR3: CATGGGYNEQFF
DNA: TGTGCCACGGGAGGTGGATACAATGAGCAGTTCTTC
J: TRBJ2-1
V: TRBV6-5
D: TRBD2
size: once

CDR3: CASSPGRDSHNEQFF
DNA: TGTGCCAGCAGCCCCGGGAGGGACAGCCACAATGAGCAGTTCTTC
J: TRBJ2-1
V: TRBV21-1
D: NA
size: NA

CDR3: CASSERVQGSGANVLTF
DNA: TGTGCCAGCAGTGAAAGGGTGCAGGGTTCTGGGGCCAACGTCCTGACTTTC
J: TRBJ2-6
V: TRBV25-1
D: NA
size: NA

CDR3: CASSSLLRQMNTEAFF
DNA: TGTGCCAGCAGTTCCCTACTCCGACAGATGAACACTGAAGCTTTCTTT
J: TRBJ1-1
V: TRBV27
D: NA
size: NA

CDR3: CASSVAGREETQYF
DNA: TGTGCCAGCAGCGTAGCGGGACGGGAGGAGACCCAGTACTTC
J: TRBJ2-5
V: TRBV9
D: NA
size: NA

CDR3: CASSRDWNEQFF
DNA: TGTGCCAGTAGCAGGGACTGGAATGAGCAGTTCTTC
J: TRBJ2-1
V: TRBV19
D: NA
size: few

CDR3: CASSLAVAGNTEAFF
DNA: TGTGCCAGCAGCTTGGCTGTCGCAGGGAACACTGAAGCTTTCTTT
J: TRBJ1-1
V: TRBV5-5
D: NA
size: NA

CDR3: CASSLSGLGQGSYEQYF
DNA: TGTGCCAGCAGTTTATCAGGATTGGGGCAGGGGTCCTACGAGCAGTACTTC
J: TRBJ2-7
V: TRBV28
D: NA
size: NA

CDR3: CAISDRGAGGGNQPQHF
DNA: TGTGCCATCAGTGATAGAGGGGCCGGGGGGGGCAATCAGCCCCAGCATTTT
J: TRBJ1-5
V: TRBV10-3
D: NA
size: NA

CDR3: CASSLGVAIPDTQYF
DNA: TGTGCCAGCAGCTTAGGAGTAGCTATTCCAGATACGCAGTATTTT
J: TRBJ2-3
V: TRBV11-2
D: NA
size: NA

CDR3: CASSYTGDYEQYF
DNA: TGTGCCAGCAGTTATACAGGGGACTACGAGCAGTACTTC
J: TRBJ2-7
V: TRBV6-5
D: TRBD1
size: NA

CDR3: CASSLPPYNEQFF
DNA: TGTGCCAGCAGTTTACCCCCCTACAATGAGCAGTTCTTC
J: TRBJ2-1
V: TRBV27
D: NA
size: NA

CDR3: CASSLGGTKKETQYF
DNA: TGTGCCAGCAGTTTAGGAGGGACAAAGAAAGAGACCCAGTACTTC
J: TRBJ2-5
V: TRBV28
D: NA
size: NA

CDR3: CASSQSGTPGNEQFF
DNA: TGTGCCAGCTCACAGAGCGGGACACCCGGCAATGAGCAGTTCTTC
J: TRBJ2-1
V: TRBV18
D: NA
size: NA

CDR3: CASSLAVSSGRFTDTQYF
DNA: TGCGCCAGCAGCTTGGCTGTCTCTAGCGGGAGATTCACAGATACGCAGTATTTT
J: TRBJ2-3
V: TRBV5-1
D: TRBD2
size: NA

CDR3: CASSPEGLPNEQFF
DNA: TGCGCCAGCAGCCCGGAGGGACTACCTAATGAGCAGTTCTTC
J: TRBJ2-1
V: TRBV5-1
D: TRBD2
size: NA

CDR3: CTSSQAYFSASIPGQGLETQYF
DNA: TGCACCAGCAGCCAAGCTTATTTCTCCGCATCAATACCGGGACAGGGGCTGGAGACCCAGTACTTC
J: TRBJ2-5
V: TRBV1
D: NA
size: NA

CDR3: CASSYTRQGEAFF
DNA: TGTGCCAGCAGTTACACCCGACAGGGCGAAGCTTTCTTT
J: TRBJ1-1
V: TRBV6-6
D: TRBD1
size: few

CDR3: CASSVRGRRDTEAFF
DNA: TGTGCCAGCAGCGTACGGGGGCGCAGGGACACTGAAGCTTTCTTT
J: TRBJ1-1
V: TRBV11-1
D: NA
size: once

CDR3: CASSPQDGYTGELFF
DNA: TGCGCCAGCAGCCCCCAAGACGGTTACACCGGGGAGCTGTTTTTT
J: TRBJ2-2
V: TRBV5-1
D: NA
size: NA

CDR3: CASSTTSDPNTGELFF
DNA: TGCGCCAGCAGTACCACTAGCGACCCGAACACCGGGGAGCTGTTTTTT
J: TRBJ2-2
V: TRBV5-1
D: TRBD2
size: NA

CDR3: CASSLSGGKETQYF
DNA: TGTGCCAGCAGCTTATCAGGGGGCAAAGAGACCCAGTACTTC
J: TRBJ2-5
V: TRBV7-3
D: TRBD1
size: NA

CDR3: CAWRPGQPSYEQYF
DNA: TGTGCCTGGAGACCGGGACAGCCCTCCTACGAGCAGTACTTC
J: TRBJ2-7
V: TRBV30
D: TRBD1
size: NA

CDR3: CASSISRVNYGYTF
DNA: TGTGCCAGTAGTATCTCACGGGTTAACTATGGCTACACCTTC
J: TRBJ1-2
V: TRBV19
D: NA
size: NA

CDR3: CASSHGLAGGETQYF
DNA: TGTGCCAGCAGCCACGGACTAGCGGGAGGAGAGACCCAGTACTTC
J: TRBJ2-5
V: TRBV11-3
D: TRBD2
size: NA

CDR3: CASVGAGGSGANVLTF
DNA: TGTGCCAGCGTGGGAGCGGGAGGGTCTGGGGCCAACGTCCTGACTTTC
J: TRBJ2-6
V: TRBV2
D: TRBD2
size: once

CDR3: CASSATLTGAGGRETQYF
DNA: TGCGCCAGCAGCGCAACATTGACAGGGGCCGGGGGGAGGGAGACCCAGTACTTC
J: TRBJ2-5
V: TRBV5-1
D: NA
size: NA

CDR3: CSATLAGIRSGTDTQYF
DNA: TGCAGCGCTACACTAGCGGGAATACGTTCCGGCACAGATACGCAGTATTTT
J: TRBJ2-3
V: TRBV29-1
D: TRBD2
size: NA

CDR3: CASSGKTGTYGYTF
DNA: TGTGCCAGCAGCGGAAAGACAGGGACCTATGGCTACACCTTC
J: TRBJ1-2
V: TRBV5-6
D: TRBD1
size: NA

CDR3: CASSRGIFETQYF
DNA: TGTGCCAGCAGCCGCGGAATCTTTGAGACCCAGTACTTC
J: TRBJ2-5
V: TRBV28
D: NA
size: NA

CDR3: CASRRGQGTDTQYF
DNA: TGTGCCAGCAGGAGGGGACAGGGCACAGATACGCAGTATTTT
J: TRBJ2-3
V: TRBV25-1
D: TRBD1
size: NA

CDR3: CASRTYRGLGGTDTQYF
DNA: TGTGCCAGCAGGACCTACAGGGGGCTGGGTGGCACAGATACGCAGTATTTT
J: TRBJ2-3
V: TRBV28
D: TRBD1
size: NA

CDR3: CASSSGQTYSTDTQYF
DNA: TGTGCCAGCAGCTCCGGACAGACTTATAGCACAGATACGCAGTATTTT
J: TRBJ2-3
V: TRBV5-4
D: NA
size: NA

CDR3: CASRQGASEAFF
DNA: TGTGCCAGCAGACAGGGGGCATCTGAAGCTTTCTTT
J: TRBJ1-1
V: TRBV28
D: TRBD1
size: NA

CDR3: CASSIGTHHGDTQYF
DNA: TGTGCCAGTAGTATCGGGACTCACCATGGGGATACGCAGTATTTT
J: TRBJ2-3
V: TRBV19
D: NA
size: NA

CDR3: CASRITTRLGTTHEQYF
DNA: TGTGCAAGTCGGATCACCACGCGGTTGGGGACCACCCACGAGCAGTACTTC
J: TRBJ2-7
V: TRBV12-2
D: NA
size: NA

CDR3: CASQKRTGGRTEQYF
DNA: TGTGCCAGTCAGAAACGTACAGGGGGCCGGACCGAGCAGTACTTC
J: TRBJ2-7
V: TRBV28
D: TRBD1
size: NA

CDR3: CASSLQGVRETQYF
DNA: TGTGCCAGCAGCTTACAGGGGGTGCGAGAGACCCAGTACTTC
J: TRBJ2-5
V: TRBV5-5
D: TRBD1
size: NA

CDR3: CASSSGAGTQYF
DNA: TGTGCCAGCAGTTCTGGGGCTGGGACGCAGTATTTT
J: TRBJ2-3
V: TRBV27
D: NA
size: NA

CDR3: CASSLGVGLINEQYF
DNA: TGCGCCAGCAGCTTGGGGGTAGGGCTGATTAACGAGCAGTACTTC
J: TRBJ2-7
V: TRBV5-1
D: NA
size: NA

CDR3: CASSEYRLPGELFF
DNA: TGTGCCAGCAGTGAATACAGGTTGCCCGGGGAGCTGTTTTTT
J: TRBJ2-2
V: TRBV6-1
D: NA
size: NA

CDR3: CASSSSGRAPYEQYF
DNA: TGTGCCAGCAGCTCTAGCGGGAGGGCCCCCTACGAGCAGTACTTC
J: TRBJ2-7
V: TRBV7-9
D: TRBD2
size: once

CDR3: CASTATRQPQHF
DNA: TGTGCCAGCACCGCGACTCGACAGCCCCAGCATTTT
J: TRBJ1-5
V: TRBV27
D: NA
size: NA

CDR3: CASSEALGVRQPQHF
DNA: TGTGCCAGCAGTGAAGCTTTAGGCGTTCGGCAGCCCCAGCATTTT
J: TRBJ1-5
V: TRBV6-1
D: NA
size: NA

CDR3: CASSLGDNEQFF
DNA: TGTGCCAGCAGCCTTGGGGACAATGAGCAGTTCTTC
J: TRBJ2-1
V: TRBV2
D: NA
size: NA

CDR3: CASSLETQYF
DNA: TGCGCCAGCAGCCTGGAGACCCAGTACTTC
J: TRBJ2-5
V: TRBV5-1
D: NA
size: NA

CDR3: CASGTDGPYGYTF
DNA: TGTGCCAGCGGCACCGACGGTCCTTATGGCTACACCTTC
J: TRBJ1-2
V: TRBV2
D: NA
size: NA

CDR3: CASSFDSNQPQHF
DNA: TGTGCCAGCAGCTTCGATAGCAATCAGCCCCAGCATTTT
J: TRBJ1-5
V: TRBV7-9
D: NA
size: NA

CDR3: CASSLIAGVTYNEQFF
DNA: TGTGCCAGCAGTTTAATTGCGGGAGTGACCTACAATGAGCAGTTCTTC
J: TRBJ2-1
V: TRBV27
D: TRBD2
size: once

CDR3: CASSLGGSYQETQYF
DNA: TGTGCTAGCAGCTTAGGGGGGTCGTACCAAGAGACCCAGTACTTC
J: TRBJ2-5
V: TRBV7-7
D: NA
size: NA

CDR3: CASSPMPYEQYF
DNA: TGTGCCAGCAGTCCAATGCCCTACGAGCAGTACTTC
J: TRBJ2-7
V: TRBV28
D: NA
size: NA

CDR3: CASSFDSPYEQYF
DNA: TGTGCCAGCAGCTTTGACAGTCCCTACGAGCAGTACTTC
J: TRBJ2-7
V: TRBV5-5
D: NA
size: NA

CDR3: CASSQGVLPGGRDEQFF
DNA: TGCGCCAGCAGCCAAGGAGTCTTGCCGGGAGGAAGGGATGAGCAGTTCTTC
J: TRBJ2-1
V: TRBV4-1
D: TRBD2
size: NA

CDR3: CASSVASGSYEQYF
DNA: TGTGCCAGCAGCGTAGCGTCGGGATCCTACGAGCAGTACTTC
J: TRBJ2-7
V: TRBV9
D: NA
size: NA

CDR3: CSVQKPGNPLNTEAFF
DNA: TGCAGCGTACAAAAACCAGGGAACCCTTTGAACACTGAAGCTTTCTTT
J: TRBJ1-1
V: TRBV29-1
D: NA
size: NA

CDR3: CASSLDFKTVPYQPQHF
DNA: TGTGCCAGCAGCTTAGATTTCAAGACCGTTCCCTATCAGCCCCAGCATTTT
J: TRBJ1-5
V: TRBV7-8
D: NA
size: NA

CDR3: CASSSNELAGSYEQYF
DNA: TGTGCCAGCAGTTCAAACGAACTAGCGGGGTCCTACGAGCAGTACTTC
J: TRBJ2-7
V: TRBV27
D: TRBD2
size: NA

CDR3: CASSLPTGGWTEAFF
DNA: TGTGCCAGCAGTTTACCGACAGGGGGCTGGACTGAAGCTTTCTTT
J: TRBJ1-1
V: TRBV28
D: TRBD1
size: once